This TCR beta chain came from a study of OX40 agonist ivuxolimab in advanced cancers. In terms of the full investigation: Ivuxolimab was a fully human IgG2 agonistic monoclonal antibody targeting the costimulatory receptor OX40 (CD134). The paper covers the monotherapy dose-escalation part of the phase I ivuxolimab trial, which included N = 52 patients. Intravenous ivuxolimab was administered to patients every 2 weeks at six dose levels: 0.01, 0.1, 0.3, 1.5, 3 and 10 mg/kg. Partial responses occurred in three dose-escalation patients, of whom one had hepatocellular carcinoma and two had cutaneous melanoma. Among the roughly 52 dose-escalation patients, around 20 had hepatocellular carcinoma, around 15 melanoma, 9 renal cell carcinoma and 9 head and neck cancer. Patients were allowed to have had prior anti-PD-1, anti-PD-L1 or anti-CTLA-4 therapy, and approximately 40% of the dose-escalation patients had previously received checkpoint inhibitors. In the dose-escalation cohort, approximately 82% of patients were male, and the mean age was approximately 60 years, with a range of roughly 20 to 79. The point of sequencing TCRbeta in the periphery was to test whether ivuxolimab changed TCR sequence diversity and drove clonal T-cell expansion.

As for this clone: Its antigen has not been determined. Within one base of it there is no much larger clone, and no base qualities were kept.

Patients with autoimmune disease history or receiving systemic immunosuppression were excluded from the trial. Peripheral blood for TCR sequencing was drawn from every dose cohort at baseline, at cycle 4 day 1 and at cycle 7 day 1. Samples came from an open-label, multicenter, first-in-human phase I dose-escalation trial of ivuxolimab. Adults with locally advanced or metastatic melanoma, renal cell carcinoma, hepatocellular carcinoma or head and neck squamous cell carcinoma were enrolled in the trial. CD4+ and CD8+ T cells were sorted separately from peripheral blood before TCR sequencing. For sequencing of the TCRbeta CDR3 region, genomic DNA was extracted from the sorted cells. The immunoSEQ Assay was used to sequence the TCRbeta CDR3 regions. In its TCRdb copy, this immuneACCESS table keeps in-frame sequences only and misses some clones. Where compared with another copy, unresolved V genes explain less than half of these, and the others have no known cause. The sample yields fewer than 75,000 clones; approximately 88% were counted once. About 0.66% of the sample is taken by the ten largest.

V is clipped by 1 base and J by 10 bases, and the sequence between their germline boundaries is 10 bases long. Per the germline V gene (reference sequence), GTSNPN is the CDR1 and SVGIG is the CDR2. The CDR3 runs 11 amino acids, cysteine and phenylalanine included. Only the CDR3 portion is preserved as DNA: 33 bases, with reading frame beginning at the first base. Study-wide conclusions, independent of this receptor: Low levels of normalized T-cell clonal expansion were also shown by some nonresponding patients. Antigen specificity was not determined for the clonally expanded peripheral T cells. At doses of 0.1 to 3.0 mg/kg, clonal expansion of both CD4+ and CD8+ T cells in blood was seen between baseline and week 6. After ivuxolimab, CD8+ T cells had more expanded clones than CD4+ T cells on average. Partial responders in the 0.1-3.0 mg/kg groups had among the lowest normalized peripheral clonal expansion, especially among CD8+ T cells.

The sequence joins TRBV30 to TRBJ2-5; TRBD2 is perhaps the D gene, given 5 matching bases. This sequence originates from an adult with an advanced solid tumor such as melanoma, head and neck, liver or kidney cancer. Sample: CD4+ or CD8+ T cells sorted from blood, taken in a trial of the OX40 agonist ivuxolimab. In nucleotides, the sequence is TGTGCCTGGAGTGGAGGGCTTGGCCAGTACTTC. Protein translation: CAWSGGLGQYF.